Shown below are 29 T cell receptor beta chains from a single sample sequenced in a study of regulatory T cells in long-lasting Graves disease. The TCR beta library used iRepertoire HTBI primers with Arm-PCR amplification of CDR3. TCRdb itself ran the multiplex PCR reads through MiXCR, one entry per CDR3 protein. Of about 400,000 distinct CDR3 sequences in the sample, over 14% were seen once. Time point here: newly diagnosed GD, antithyroid drugs for less than 3 months. RNA extracted from PBMCs served as the sequencing template. The same data also went into a second study, on T cells in Graves' hyperthyroidism and ophthalmopathy.

The sequencing here drew on peripheral blood mononuclear cells (PBMCs), taken at new diagnosis, from a patient treated with antithyroid drugs. Every receptor here comes from a woman in her forties with Graves disease.

Written as DNA, the CDR3 is TGTGCCAGCAGCCTAGCTAGCGGTGGGGGAGAGACCCAGTACTTC. Encoded protein: CASSLASGGGETQYF. The chain has TRBV5-4 and TRBJ2-5; 7 nucleotides match TRBD2. The junction had 10 bases not matched to a gene; V was cut back by 4 bases and J by 4 bases. There are 15 residues in the CDR3. In germline, CDR1 is SGHNT, CDR2 YYREEE (reference sequence).

This clonotype was detected ten times or more. The chain combines TRBV6-5 with TRBJ2-3, with D perhaps matching TRBD1 (6 bases). The CDR3 spans 14 residues. Germline V gene data show CDR1 as MNHEY and CDR2 as SVGAGI. V lost 2 bases, J lost 3 bases, and 9 bases lay in between. This CDR3 reads CASSYPGQTDTQYF. The DNA of the CDR3 is TGTGCCAGCAGTTACCCCGGACAGACAGATACGCAGTATTTT.

The count of this clonotype is one. This clone may be a read error of a much larger clone one base away. This chain connects TRBV7-9 to TRBJ2-1, with D unresolved. Germline assignment: CDR1 SEHNR and CDR2 FQNEAQ (reference sequence). This CDR3 has 14 amino acids. The CDR3 loop is CASSLDGRNNERFF. The CDR3 DNA is TGTGCCAGCAGCTTAGACGGACGGAACAATGAGCGGTTCTTC.

This clonotype occurred a few times. CDR3 in amino acids: CASSFGITGANVLTF. The CDR3 nucleotides are TGTGCCAGCAGCTTTGGGATAACTGGGGCCAACGTCCTGACTTTC. This chain uses TRBV5-5 with TRBJ2-6, with no clear D. Trimming stripped 2 bases from V and 2 bases from J, with 8 bases between. This CDR3 region has 15 residues. Germline-derived CDR1 and CDR2 are SGHKS and YYEKEE (reference sequence). Filled out from reference TRBV5-5 and TRBJ2-6, the complete variable domain reads DAGVTQSPTHLIKTRGQQVTLRCSPISGHKSVSWYQQVLGQGPQFIFQYYEKEERGRGNFPDRFSARQFPNYSSELNVNALLLGDSALYLCASSFGITGANVLTFGAGSRLTVL.

This clonotype came up many times. The chain has TRBV20-1 and TRBJ2-3; the match to TRBD2 covers 8 bases. The J segment lost 4 bases and the V segment lost 0 bases, leaving 6 bases of the junction unmatched. This CDR3 comprises 15 residues. CDR1 is DFQATT and CDR2 is SNEGSKA in the germline V gene (reference sequence). CDR3 amino acids: CSARDRASGSDTQYF. CDR3 in DNA: TGCAGTGCTAGAGATCGAGCTAGCGGGTCAGATACGCAGTATTTT.

About this clonotype itself: A far bigger clonotype differs at one base, so this is likely a read error. V is TRBV13 and J is TRBJ2-3; 7 positions match TRBD1. The CDR3 is made up of 14 amino acids. Per the germline V gene, CDR1 is PRHDT and CDR2 is FYEKMQ (reference sequence). The trim removed 5 bases at V and 5 bases at J, leaving 7 bases unmatched. The DNA for the CDR3 is TGTGCCAGCAGCGTCGGGACAGCCGAAGATACGCAGTATTTT. Translation gives CASSVGTAEDTQYF.

This chain joins TRBV28 and TRBJ1-6; tentative D call: TRBD1 (6 bases). Trimming shortened V by 0 bases and J by 0 bases, and 9 bases separated the two germline ends. Germline V gives CDR1 MDHEN, CDR2 SYDVKM. This CDR3 is built from 17 residues. The CDR3 coding sequence is TGTGCCAGCAGTTTATGGGCAGGGGTCTCCTATAATTCACCCCTCCACTTT. Residues: CASSLWAGVSYNSPLHF.

This clonotype was seen many times. The chain links TRBV28 to TRBJ1-1, with TRBD1 matching 7 bases. The germline gives CDR1 MDHEN, CDR2 SYDVKM. The trim removed 6 bases at V and 10 bases at J, leaving 11 bases unmatched. The CDR3 runs 13 residues. The CDR3 coding sequence is TGTGCCAGCAGATCCCAAGGACAGGCGATAGCTTTCTTT. It specifies CASRSQGQAIAFF.

This clonotype was picked up a small number of times. The rearrangement uses TRBV20-1 and TRBJ2-7; D is unresolved. This CDR3 region has 13 residues. V lost 0 bases, J lost 3 bases, and 9 bases lay in between. Germline values: CDR1 DFQATT, CDR2 SNEGSKA (reference sequence). Here the CDR3 reads CSARDPPVYEQYF. The CDR3 DNA is TGCAGTGCTAGAGACCCGCCGGTCTACGAGCAGTACTTC.

This clonotype was seen more than once but under ten times. Here the CDR3 reads CASSPFEGPSYEQYF. CDR3 in DNA: TGTGCCAGCTCACCATTCGAGGGGCCGTCCTACGAGCAGTACTTC. The chain uses TRBV18 and TRBJ2-7; D may correspond to TRBD1 or TRBD2 (5 bases each). The CDR3 is 15 amino acids. V lost 2 bases and J 1 base, leaving 12 bases between the germline ends. Looked up from germline, CDR1 is KGHSH and CDR2 is LQKENI. The full variable domain, in which reference TRBV18 and TRBJ2-7 provide the parts outside the CDR3, is NAGVMQNPRHLVRRRGQEARLRCSPMKGHSHVYWYRQLPEEGLKFMVYLQKENIIDESGMPKERFSAEFPKEGPSILRIQQVVRGDSAAYFCASSPFEGPSYEQYFGPGTRLTVT.

At least ten counts were recorded for this clonotype. CDR3 protein: CAWSVDDNEQFF. The CDR3 DNA is TGTGCCTGGAGTGTAGATGACAATGAGCAGTTCTTC. The chain combines TRBV30 with TRBJ2-1; D gene ambiguous. CDR3 length: 12 residues. Trimming pared 0 bases from V and 5 bases from J, leaving 5 bases between. Germline CDR1 GTSNPN, CDR2 SVGIG (reference sequence).

This clonotype was observed a few times. V is TRBV15 and J is TRBJ2-2; no definite D call. Germline CDR1 LNHNV, CDR2 YYDKDF (reference sequence). V lost 4 bases and J 5 bases, leaving 11 bases between the germline ends. This CDR3 comprises 14 residues. DNA of the CDR3: TGTGCCACCAGCACCCCCGGTGTTACCGGGGAGCTGTTTTTT. Translation gives CATSTPGVTGELFF. The full variable domain, in which reference TRBV15 and TRBJ2-2 provide the parts outside the CDR3, is DAMVIQNPRYQVTQFGKPVTLSCSQTLNHNVMYWYQQKSSQAPKLLFHYYDKDFNNEADTPDNFQSRRPNTSFCFLDIRSPGLGDTAMYLCATSTPGVTGELFFGEGSRLTVL.

V gene TRBV30 combines with J gene TRBJ1-5; no clear D. Trimming left V 2 bases short and J 3 bases short, with 8 bases between. The CDR3 runs 13 residues. CDR1 is GTSNPN and CDR2 is SVGIG in the germline V gene (reference sequence). CDR3 amino acids: CAWSYGSNQPQHF. The DNA of the CDR3 is TGTGCCTGGAGTTATGGATCCAATCAGCCCCAGCATTTT.

This clonotype was detected only a few times. This chain uses TRBV14 with TRBJ2-5; weak D call: TRBD2 (6 bases). The germline CDR1 and CDR2 sequences are SGHDN and FVKESK. The CDR3 is 16 amino acids. Trimming cost V 0 bases and J 5 bases, with 16 bases left between them. Written as DNA, the CDR3 is TGTGCCAGCAGCCAAGATCTTTCGGGAGTGGGGGAGACCCAGTACTTC. It codes for CASSQDLSGVGETQYF. Filled out from reference TRBV14 and TRBJ2-5, the complete variable domain reads EAGVTQFPSHSVIEKGQTVTLRCDPISGHDNLYWYRRVMGKEIKFLLHFVKESKQDESGMPNNRFLAERTGGTYSTLKVQPAELEDSGVYFCASSQDLSGVGETQYFGPGTRLLVL.

The rearrangement uses TRBV7-9 and TRBJ2-1; D might be TRBD2 (5 bases). The V and J ends lost 2 bases and 5 bases respectively, with 7 bases between them. CDR1 is SEHNR and CDR2 is FQNEAQ in the germline V gene (reference sequence). The CDR3 has 13 amino acids. The CDR3 DNA reads TGTGCCAGCAGCTTATCAGCGGACAATGAGCAGTTCTTC. It yields the protein CASSLSADNEQFF.

Ten or more counts support this clonotype. This chain uses TRBV11-1 with TRBJ2-1; 16 bases agree with TRBD2. Germline CDR1 and CDR2: SGHAT and FQDESV (reference sequence). The CDR3 loop spans 19 amino acids. Germline trimming cut 5 bases from V and 4 bases from J; bases unmatched to any gene: 11. CDR3 bases: TGTGCCAGCAGCCTACCGGGACTAGCGGGAGGGGAACATTACAATGAGCAGTTCTTC. It encodes CASSLPGLAGGEHYNEQFF.

This clonotype has a count of ten or more. The J gene is TRBJ2-1, the V gene TRBV14; possibly TRBD1 for D (5 bases). Between the trimmed V and J ends, which lost 1 base and 0 bases, there was a span of 7 bases. CDR1 is SGHDN and CDR2 is FVKESK in the germline V gene. The CDR3 has 15 amino acids. The CDR3 region is CASSQGTSSYNEQFF. DNA for the CDR3: TGTGCCAGCAGCCAAGGGACATCCTCCTACAATGAGCAGTTCTTC. The entire variable domain, with the rest obtained from reference TRBV14 and TRBJ2-1, is as follows: EAGVTQFPSHSVIEKGQTVTLRCDPISGHDNLYWYRRVMGKEIKFLLHFVKESKQDESGMPNNRFLAERTGGTYSTLKVQPAELEDSGVYFCASSQGTSSYNEQFFGPGTRLTVL.

This chain connects TRBV10-2 to TRBJ1-4, with D perhaps TRBD1 (6 bases). V lost 7 bases, J lost 7 bases, and 19 bases lay in between. The CDR3 spans 15 residues. The germline CDR1 and CDR2 sequences are WSHSY and SAAADI. The CDR3 reads CASNPTGTEGEKLFF. CDR3 nucleotides: TGCGCCAGCAATCCCACAGGGACCGAGGGTGAAAAACTGTTTTTT.

This clonotype came up a few times. This chain uses TRBV6-1 with TRBJ2-2; D gene ambiguous. V lost 6 bases to trimming and J lost 4 bases, with 6 bases between them. The CDR3 length is 12 residues. CDR1 is MNHNS, CDR2 SASEGT, per germline. DNA for the CDR3: TGTGCCAGCAGAGGGTTCACCGGGGAGCTGTTTTTT. Amino acid sequence: CASRGFTGELFF.

At least ten counts were recorded for this clonotype. This rearrangement joins TRBV5-1 to TRBJ2-5, with 15 bases matching TRBD2. The CDR3 consists of 17 residues. V shed 4 bases, J shed 2 bases, and the junction held 6 bases outside the gene matches. Germline values: CDR1 SGHRS, CDR2 YFSETQ. CDR3 DNA sequence: TGCGCCAGCAGCCGATTAGGACTAGCGGGAGGGCAAGAGACCCAGTACTTC. This translates into CASSRLGLAGGQETQYF.

The chain carries TRBV19 and TRBJ1-3, with D unclear. The CDR3 length is 17 residues. The V and J ends lost 3 bases and 0 bases respectively, with 15 bases between them. CDR1 LNHDA and CDR2 SQIVND come from the germline V gene (reference sequence). In nucleotides, the CDR3 is TGTGCCAGTAGTATCGGCCGGACTGGCCGCTCTGGAAACACCATATATTTT. This translates into CASSIGRTGRSGNTIYF.

This clonotype was recorded at least ten times. CDR3 in DNA: TGTGCCAGCAGCCTGGACCGCCATTCACCCCTCCACTTT. This encodes CASSLDRHSPLHF. This rearrangement joins TRBV11-3 to TRBJ1-6, with D hard to call. Germline loops: CDR1 SGHNT, CDR2 YENEEA. V lost 5 bases and J 8 bases, leaving 10 bases between the germline ends. The CDR3 is 13 amino acids.

This clonotype was recorded at least ten times. V gene TRBV4-1 combines with J gene TRBJ2-7; no reliable D call. Per the germline V gene, CDR1 is MGHRA and CDR2 is YSYEKL. V lost 4 bases, J lost 0 bases, and 16 bases lay in between. The CDR3 is made up of 16 amino acids. The CDR3 coding sequence is TGCGCCAGCAGCCTCTCGGCGGACGGTACCTCCTACGAGCAGTACTTC. This encodes CASSLSADGTSYEQYF.

This clonotype turned up a few times. Being one base from a much bigger clone, this may be a read error. The rearrangement links TRBV2 to TRBJ1-4; TRBD1 matches 8 bases. The germline CDR1 and CDR2 sequences are SNHLY and FYNNEI. The CDR3 has 14 residues. J gave up 7 bases and V 4 bases, and 5 bases lay outside the gene matches. The CDR3 loop is CASSVVQGGEKLFF. In DNA form, the CDR3 reads TGTGCCAGCAGTGTGGTACAGGGGGGTGAAAAACTGTTTTTT.

This clonotype has just a few counts. The chain couples TRBV7-8 to TRBJ1-5; no definite D call. V was cut by 0 bases and J by 0 bases, with 12 bases left in between. There are 17 residues in the CDR3. Per the germline V gene, CDR1 is SGHVS and CDR2 is FQNEAQ. The chain's CDR3 is CASSLAGIGYSNQPQHF. CDR3 DNA: TGTGCCAGCAGCTTAGCGGGGATAGGATATAGCAATCAGCCCCAGCATTTT.

Ten or more counts support this clonotype. V is TRBV12-5 and J is TRBJ2-5; D possibly corresponds to TRBD1 (5 bases). Per germline, CDR1 LGHNT and CDR2 FRNRAP. V shed 1 base and J shed 5 bases, with 14 bases lying between them. The CDR3 length is 15 residues. The CDR3 region is CASGLAARQTETQYF. CDR3 sequence (DNA): TGTGCTAGTGGTTTGGCCGCGAGACAGACGGAGACCCAGTACTTC.

This clonotype was seen repeatedly, ten times or more. The chain carries TRBV11-2 and TRBJ2-1; tentative D call: TRBD2 (6 bases). This CDR3 has 14 residues. Trimming removed 7 bases from V and 6 bases from J, with 16 bases in between. CDR1 is SGHAT and CDR2 is FQNNGV in the germline V gene. CDR3 in amino acids: CASNEQTSPNEQFF. The CDR3 coding sequence is TGTGCCAGCAACGAACAAACTAGCCCCAATGAGCAGTTCTTC.

The chain joins TRBV6-1 to TRBJ2-7, with 12 bases lining up with TRBD2. Germline values: CDR1 MNHNS, CDR2 SASEGT. The CDR3 has 18 amino acids. V trimming: 4 bases; J trimming: 1 base; junction bases outside the gene matches: 11. CDR3 nucleotide sequence: TGTGCCAGCAGTGGGGGACTAGCGGGTCCCAAACCTTCCTACGAGCAGTACTTC. This codes for CASSGGLAGPKPSYEQYF.

This clonotype was detected many times. The rearrangement joins TRBV11-3 to TRBJ2-5, with 12 bases fitting TRBD2. V lost 4 bases to trimming and J lost 1 base; unmatched junction nucleotides: 4. The CDR3 sequence is 16 residues long. CDR1 is SGHNT, CDR2 YENEEA, per germline. The CDR3 region is CASSSRTSGTQETQYF. DNA for the CDR3: TGTGCCAGCAGCTCACGGACTAGCGGGACCCAAGAGACCCAGTACTTC.